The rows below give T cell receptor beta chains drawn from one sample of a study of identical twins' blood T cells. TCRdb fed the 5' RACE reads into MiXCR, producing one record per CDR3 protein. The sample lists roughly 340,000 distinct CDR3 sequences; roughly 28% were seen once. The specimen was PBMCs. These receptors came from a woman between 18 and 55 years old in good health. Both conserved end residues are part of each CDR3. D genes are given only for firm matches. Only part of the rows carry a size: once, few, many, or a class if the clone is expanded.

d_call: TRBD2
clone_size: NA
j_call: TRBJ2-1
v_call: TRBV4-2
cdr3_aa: CASSQPSGTPVEQFF
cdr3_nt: TGTGCCAGCAGCCAACCAAGCGGGACTCCTGTCGAGCAGTTCTTC

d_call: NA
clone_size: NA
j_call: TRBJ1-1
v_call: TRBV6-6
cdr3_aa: CASSPDVYTEAFF
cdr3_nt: TGTGCCAGCAGTCCGGACGTTTACACTGAAGCTTTCTTT

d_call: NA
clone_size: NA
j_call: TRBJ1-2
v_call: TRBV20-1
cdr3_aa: CSARDKKAQGKSIDYTF
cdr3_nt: TGCAGTGCTAGAGACAAAAAGGCACAGGGTAAAAGTATAGACTACACCTTC

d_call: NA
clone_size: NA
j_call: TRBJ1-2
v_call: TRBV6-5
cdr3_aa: CASSYSRANYGYTF
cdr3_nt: TGTGCCAGCAGTTACTCGAGGGCTAACTATGGCTACACCTTC

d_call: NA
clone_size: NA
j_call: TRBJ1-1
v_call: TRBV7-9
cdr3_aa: CASSLDALTVEAFF
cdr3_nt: TGTGCCAGCAGCTTAGACGCGCTGACAGTTGAAGCTTTCTTT

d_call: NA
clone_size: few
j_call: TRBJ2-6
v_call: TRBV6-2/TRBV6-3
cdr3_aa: CASSSKLGLRGGANVLTF
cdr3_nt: TGTGCCAGCAGTTCTAAACTCGGGCTAAGAGGTGGGGCCAACGTCCTGACTTTC

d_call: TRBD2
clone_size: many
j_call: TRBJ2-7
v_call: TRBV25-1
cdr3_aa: CASSDSGDRYEQYF
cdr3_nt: TGTGCCAGCAGTGATAGCGGGGACCGCTACGAGCAGTACTTC

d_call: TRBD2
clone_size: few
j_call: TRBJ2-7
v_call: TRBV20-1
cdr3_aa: CSAGKREYSYEQYF
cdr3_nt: TGCAGTGCAGGCAAGCGGGAGTACTCCTACGAGCAGTACTTC

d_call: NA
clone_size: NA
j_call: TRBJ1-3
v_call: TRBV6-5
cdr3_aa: CAASPGNTIYF
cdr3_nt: TGTGCCGCCTCGCCTGGAAACACCATATATTTT

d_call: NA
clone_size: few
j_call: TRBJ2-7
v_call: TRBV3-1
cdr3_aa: CASSQFASAEFANYEQYF
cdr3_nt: TGTGCCAGCAGCCAATTCGCTAGCGCCGAGTTTGCTAACTACGAGCAGTACTTC

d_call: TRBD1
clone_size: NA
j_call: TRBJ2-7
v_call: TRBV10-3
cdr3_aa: CAISSGQVDEQYF
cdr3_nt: TGTGCCATCAGTTCGGGACAGGTGGACGAGCAGTACTTC

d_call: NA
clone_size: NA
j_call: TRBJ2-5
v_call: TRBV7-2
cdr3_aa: CASSLSSFQETQYF
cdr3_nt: TGTGCCAGCAGCTTAAGTAGTTTCCAAGAGACCCAGTACTTC